Given below is one TCR beta chain in context. The data belong to a study of blood T cell repertoires in COVID-19. Germline V gene lookup returns CDR1 SGHAT and CDR2 FQNNGV. V lost 5 bases and J lost 3, with 17 bases in between. The CDR3 is 15 residues long. The assay was immunoSEQ multiplex PCR, and TCRdb's table has in-frame clones only and misses some. The sample shows 330,000 or so clones, more than 85% of them seen only once. The receptor was isolated from a woman aged 30 to 39 who had recovered from COVID-19. The sample was PBMCs or T cells enriched from blood (not recorded which). The chain is built from TRBV11-2 and TRBJ2-7; D may be TRBD1 (6 bases). The CDR3 sequence: CASSPAGTSGYEQYF. The CDR3 DNA reads TGTGCCAGCAGCCCTGCCGGGACATCAGGCTACGAGCAGTACTTC.